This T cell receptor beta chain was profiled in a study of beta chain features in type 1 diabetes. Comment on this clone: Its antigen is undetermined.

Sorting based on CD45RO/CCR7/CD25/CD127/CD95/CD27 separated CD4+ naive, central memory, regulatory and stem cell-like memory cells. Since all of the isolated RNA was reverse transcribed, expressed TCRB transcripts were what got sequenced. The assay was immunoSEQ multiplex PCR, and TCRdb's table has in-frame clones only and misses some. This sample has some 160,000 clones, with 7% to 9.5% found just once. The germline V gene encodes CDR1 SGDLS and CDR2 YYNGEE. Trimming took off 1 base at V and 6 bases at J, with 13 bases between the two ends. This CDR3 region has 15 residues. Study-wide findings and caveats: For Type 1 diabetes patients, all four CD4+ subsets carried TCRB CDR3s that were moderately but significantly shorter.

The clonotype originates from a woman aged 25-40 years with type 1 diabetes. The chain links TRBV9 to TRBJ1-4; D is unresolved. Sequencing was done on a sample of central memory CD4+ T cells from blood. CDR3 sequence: CASSVSTSEYEKLFF. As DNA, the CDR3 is TGTGCCAGCAGCGTATCCACTTCCGAGTATGAAAAACTGTTTTTT.